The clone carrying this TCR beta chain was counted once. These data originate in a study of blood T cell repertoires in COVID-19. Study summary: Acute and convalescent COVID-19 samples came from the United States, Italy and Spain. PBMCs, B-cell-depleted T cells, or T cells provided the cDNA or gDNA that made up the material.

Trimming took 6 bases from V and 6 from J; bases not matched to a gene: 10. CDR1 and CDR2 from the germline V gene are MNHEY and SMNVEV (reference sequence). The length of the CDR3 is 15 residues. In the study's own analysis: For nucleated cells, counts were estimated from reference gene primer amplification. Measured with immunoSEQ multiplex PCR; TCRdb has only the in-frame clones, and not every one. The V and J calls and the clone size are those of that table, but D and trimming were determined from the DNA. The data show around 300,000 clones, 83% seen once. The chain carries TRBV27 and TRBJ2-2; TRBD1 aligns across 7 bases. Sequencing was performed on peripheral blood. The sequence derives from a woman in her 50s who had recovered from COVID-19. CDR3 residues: CASRNRGIFAGELFF. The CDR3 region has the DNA TGTGCCAGCAGGAACAGGGGAATATTTGCCGGGGAGCTGTTTTTT.